Presented here are 32 T cell receptor beta chains from one specimen sequenced in a study of blood T cell repertoires in COVID-19. Assay used: immunoSEQ multiplex PCR; TCRdb lists only in-frame clones, some missing. The table lists some 100,000 clones, about 91% of them singletons. The sequenced material came from peripheral blood. The receptor set was obtained from a man in his fifties or sixties with COVID-19, enrolled during active disease.

The chain links TRBV19 to TRBJ1-2; D perhaps matches TRBD1 (6 bases). Germline V CDR1 and CDR2: LNHDA, SQIVND (reference sequence). This CDR3 has 15 amino acids. The germline V and J ends were trimmed by 7 bases and 8 bases, with 23 bases remaining between them. The CDR3 nucleotides are TGTGCCAGTACCAAAAGGGGGTGGCAGGGCGAGGGCTACACCTTC. This codes for CASTKRGWQGEGYTF.

The CDR3 DNA is TGTGCCAGCAGTGAAGTTGGACAGGGGAGTCAGCCCCAGCATTTT. Protein sequence: CASSEVGQGSQPQHF. This chain connects TRBV6-1 to TRBJ1-5, with 9 bases fitting TRBD1. Germline V CDR1 and CDR2: MNHNS, SASEGT. CDR3 size: 15 residues. Trimming took 1 base from V and 6 from J; bases not matched to a gene: 4.

The chain employs TRBV28 and TRBJ1-1, with a weak D call TRBD1 (6 bases). This CDR3 spans 14 amino acids. Germline CDR1 MDHEN, CDR2 SYDVKM. V dropped 4 bases and J dropped 4 bases, with 13 bases sitting between them. CDR3 sequence: CASSSHRVGTEAFF. The CDR3 coding sequence is TGTGCCAGCAGTTCGCACAGGGTTGGCACTGAAGCTTTCTTT.

The rearrangement links TRBV4-1 to TRBJ2-2; 8 bases are shared with TRBD2. J was trimmed by 3 bases and V by 1 base; bases with no gene match: 4. Germline V gene sequence: CDR1 MGHRA, CDR2 YSYEKL. This CDR3 is 16 amino acids long. CDR3: CASSQAGGGYTGELFF. The CDR3, as DNA: TGCGCCAGCAGCCAAGCCGGCGGGGGGTACACCGGGGAGCTGTTTTTT.

V and J are TRBV7-9 and TRBJ2-1; D uncertain. Germline V lookup: CDR1 SEHNR, CDR2 FQNEAQ (reference sequence). CDR3 length equals 12 residues. V lost 4 bases to trimming and J lost 9 bases, with 10 bases between them. The CDR3 loop is CASSSQLSEQFF. The CDR3 DNA reads TGTGCCAGCAGCTCGCAACTGAGTGAGCAGTTCTTC.

The chain combines TRBV30 with TRBJ1-3; D gene uncertain. The CDR3 loop spans 17 amino acids. Germline CDR1 reads GTSNPN; CDR2 reads SVGIG (reference sequence). V was shortened by 0 bases and J by 0 bases, with 15 bases between the two germline ends. The CDR3 reads CAWSVRGQLNSGNTIYF. The CDR3 DNA reads TGTGCCTGGAGTGTACGGGGTCAGCTCAACTCTGGAAACACCATATATTTT.

The V and J genes are TRBV15 and TRBJ2-1, with 13 bases matching TRBD2. CDR3 length: 19 residues. J gave up 5 bases and V 0 bases, and 10 bases lay outside the gene matches. Per the germline V gene, CDR1 is LNHNV and CDR2 is YYDKDF (reference sequence). CDR3 nucleotide sequence: TGTGCCACCAGCAGAGACTTTTTTTCACTAGCGGGGGGGGACAATGAGCAGTTCTTC. Its translation is CATSRDFFSLAGGDNEQFF.

V is TRBV19 and J is TRBJ1-3; D might be TRBD1 (6 bases). The CDR3 extends over 14 amino acids. The germline V gene has CDR1 LNHDA and CDR2 SQIVND (reference sequence). V lost 5 bases to trimming and J lost 4 bases, with 12 bases between them. In nucleotides, the CDR3 is TGTGCCAGTAGTCTCGGACAGTCGGGAAACACCATATATTTT. Protein: CASSLGQSGNTIYF. The entire variable domain, with the rest obtained from reference TRBV19 and TRBJ1-3, is as follows: DGGITQSPKYLFRKEGQNVTLSCEQNLNHDAMYWYRQDPGQGLRLIYYSQIVNDFQKGDIAEGYSVSREKKESFPLTVTSAQKNPTAFYLCASSLGQSGNTIYFGEGSWLTVV.

This clone occurred once. The rearrangement uses TRBV7-9 and TRBJ1-1; D is unclear. The V end lost 5 bases, the J end lost 3 bases, and 19 bases lay between the germline ends. Germline V CDR1 and CDR2: SEHNR, FQNEAQ (reference sequence). CDR3 length: 16 amino acids. The CDR3 DNA reads TGTGCCAGCAGCCCGCCAGCCTTTTCCGCGGACACTGAAGCTTTCTTT. This encodes CASSPPAFSADTEAFF.

This clone was counted between two and nine times. V gene TRBV2 combines with J gene TRBJ1-3, with 8 bases identical to TRBD1. This CDR3 has 14 residues. Germline V gene sequence: CDR1 SNHLY, CDR2 FYNNEI. With 6 bases clipped from V and 3 bases from J, the junction kept 4 bases outside the gene matches. This chain's CDR3 is CASSAGQGGNTIYF. Here the CDR3 DNA reads TGTGCCAGCAGCGCCGGACAGGGTGGAAACACCATATATTTT. Combining the CDR3 with reference TRBV2 and TRBJ1-3 gives the whole variable domain EPEVTQTPSHQVTQMGQEVILRCVPISNHLYFYWYRQILGQKVEFLVSFYNNEISEKSEIFDDQFSVERPDGSNFTLKIRSTKLEDSAMYFCASSAGQGGNTIYFGEGSWLTVV.

V gene TRBV5-1 combines with J gene TRBJ2-2; TRBD1 might be the D (5 bases). V shed 4 bases and J shed 7 bases, with 11 bases lying between them. Per the germline V gene, CDR1 is SGHRS and CDR2 is YFSETQ. The CDR3 spans 13 residues. Here the CDR3 DNA reads TGCGCCAGCAGCCAGGGAAAAGACGGGGAGCTGTTTTTT. It translates to CASSQGKDGELFF.

This rearrangement joins TRBV18 to TRBJ1-1; TRBD1 is a possible D gene (5 bases). Germline V lookup: CDR1 KGHSH, CDR2 LQKENI. The CDR3 spans 20 residues. The V end was cut by 3 bases, the J end by 0 bases, with 26 bases between. The CDR3 protein is CASSPLGATAPPLMNTEAFF. CDR3 DNA: TGTGCCAGCTCACCCCTTGGGGCGACAGCGCCACCTCTAATGAACACTGAAGCTTTCTTT.

The chain couples TRBV4-3 to TRBJ2-7; D is possibly TRBD1 (6 bases). This CDR3 contains 13 residues. The germline V gene has CDR1 LGHNA and CDR2 YSLEER. Trimming stripped 4 bases from V and 7 bases from J, with 14 bases between. CDR3 sequence reads: CASSPSGAGEQYF. The CDR3 bases are TGCGCCAGCAGCCCCTCAGGGGCCGGGGAGCAGTACTTC.

The genes are TRBV28 and TRBJ1-6, with 11 bases that match TRBD1. This CDR3 spans 15 amino acids. V lost 5 bases to trimming and J lost 6 bases; unmatched junction nucleotides: 3. Per germline, CDR1 MDHEN and CDR2 SYDVKM. The CDR3 coding sequence is TGTGCCAGCAGTCGGGGGACAGGGGGTAATTCACCCCTCCACTTT. It codes for CASSRGTGGNSPLHF.

CDR3 sequence: CASTGLGRNSPLHF. The DNA for the CDR3 is TGTGCCAGTACCGGGTTGGGGCGGAATTCACCCCTCCACTTT. The gene calls are TRBV19 and TRBJ1-6; weak D call: TRBD1 (5 bases). The germline V and J ends were trimmed by 7 bases and 7 bases, with 14 bases remaining between them. The CDR3 contains 14 residues. Germline V gene lookup returns CDR1 LNHDA and CDR2 SQIVND (reference sequence).

The chain couples TRBV4-3 to TRBJ1-2, with D possibly being TRBD1 (6 bases). Germline V gene sequence: CDR1 LGHNA, CDR2 YSLEER. The CDR3 has 15 residues. Trimming took 0 bases from V and 8 from J, leaving 16 bases between them. The CDR3 DNA is TGCGCCAGCAGCCAAGATAAGGTGGTTACAGGGGGCTACACCTTC. It codes for CASSQDKVVTGGYTF.

The chain joins TRBV9 to TRBJ2-7; D is ambiguous. Looked up from germline, CDR1 is SGDLS and CDR2 is YYNGEE. The CDR3 has 13 amino acids. Deletions cut 0 bases from V and 6 bases from J, with 10 bases between. CDR3 nucleotide sequence: TGTGCCAGCAGCGTAGAACCTGGCGGCGAGCAGTACTTC. It codes for CASSVEPGGEQYF. The whole variable domain, remainder taken from reference TRBV9 and TRBJ2-7, is DSGVTQTPKHLITATGQRVTLRCSPRSGDLSVYWYQQSLDQGLQFLIQYYNGEERAKGNILERFSAQQFPDLHSELNLSSLELGDSALYFCASSVEPGGEQYFGPGTRLTVT.

J is TRBJ2-7 and V is TRBV2; D perhaps matches TRBD1 (6 bases). Between the trimmed V and J ends, which lost 9 bases and 5 bases, there was a span of 17 bases. CDR1 is SNHLY, CDR2 FYNNEI, per germline. The CDR3 loop spans 13 amino acids. The CDR3 loop reads CASSTTGIHEQYF. The CDR3, as DNA: TGTGCCAGTTCTACTACAGGGATCCACGAGCAGTACTTC.

The chain combines TRBV4-3 with TRBJ2-2; D gene unclear. V was pared by 8 bases and J by 0 bases, with 10 bases between. CDR1 and CDR2 from the germline V gene are LGHNA and YSLEER. The CDR3 runs 14 residues. CDR3 sequence (DNA): TGCGCCAGCTGCGAAACGCCGAACACCGGGGAGCTGTTTTTT. It encodes CASCETPNTGELFF.

The chain recombines TRBV12-3 or TRBV12-4 with TRBJ1-2; 7 bases agree with TRBD1. V was pared by 5 bases and J by 8 bases, with 5 bases of the junction left unmatched. CDR3 length equals 12 residues. The CDR3 is CASSIRQGGYTF. CDR3 DNA: TGTGCCAGCAGTATCAGACAGGGAGGCTACACCTTC.

The chain employs TRBV7-8 and TRBJ2-7, with a weak D call TRBD1 (6 bases). This CDR3 region has 14 residues. CDR1 and CDR2 (germline): SGHVS, FQNEAQ. V was shortened by 3 bases and J by 3 bases, with 12 bases between the two germline ends. CDR3 amino acids: CASSFGPGDYEQYF. The CDR3 DNA follows: TGTGCCAGCAGCTTCGGCCCAGGGGACTACGAGCAGTACTTC.

V is TRBV5-6 and J is TRBJ1-2; 10 nucleotides align to TRBD1. V was pared by 4 bases and J by 7 bases, with 7 bases of the junction left unmatched. The germline V gene has CDR1 SGHDT and CDR2 YYEEEE. The CDR3 totals 14 residues. This chain's CDR3 is CASSPLRDRGGYTF. In nucleotides, the CDR3 is TGTGCCAGCAGCCCCCTCCGGGACAGGGGTGGCTACACCTTC. Full variable domain (missing parts from reference TRBV5-6 and TRBJ1-2): DAGVTQSPTHLIKTRGQQVTLRCSPKSGHDTVSWYQQALGQGPQFIFQYYEEEERQRGNFPDRFSGHQFPNYSSELNVNALLLGDSALYLCASSPLRDRGGYTFGSGTRLTVV.

The chain recombines TRBV14 with TRBJ2-7; D unclear. Germline lookup yields CDR1 SGHDN and CDR2 FVKESK. The CDR3 is 14 residues long. V lost 2 bases, J lost 0 bases, and 8 bases lay in between. The CDR3 reads CASSQNQNSYEQYF. CDR3 sequence (DNA): TGTGCCAGCAGCCAAAACCAGAACTCCTACGAGCAGTACTTC. Full variable domain (rest looked up from reference TRBV14 and TRBJ2-7): EAGVTQFPSHSVIEKGQTVTLRCDPISGHDNLYWYRRVMGKEIKFLLHFVKESKQDESGMPNNRFLAERTGGTYSTLKVQPAELEDSGVYFCASSQNQNSYEQYFGPGTRLTVT.

The chain uses TRBV7-3 and TRBJ2-2; a weak D match, TRBD2 (5 bases). The CDR3 is 13 residues long. Germline V gives CDR1 SGHTA, CDR2 FQGTGA. V gave up 3 bases and J gave up 6 bases, with 8 bases separating them. CDR3 bases: TGTGCCAGCAGCTTTGTCGGGGCCGGGGAGCTGTTTTTT. Translating it yields CASSFVGAGELFF.

The chain recombines TRBV29-1 with TRBJ1-2; unclear D gene. The V gene's germline CDR1 is SQVTM and CDR2 ANQGSEA. Trimming took 4 bases from V and 3 from J, leaving 6 bases between them. This CDR3 comprises 11 residues. The CDR3 DNA is TGCAGCGTTGTAGTCGACTATGGCTACACCTTC. Translated, it gives CSVVVDYGYTF.

The rearrangement links TRBV7-3 to TRBJ1-1; D ambiguous. This CDR3 has 13 residues. Looked up from germline, CDR1 is SGHTA and CDR2 is FQGTGA. Between the trimmed V and J ends, which lost 6 bases and 2 bases, there was a span of 10 bases. The CDR3 spells CASSRQINTEAFF. CDR3 sequence (DNA): TGTGCCAGCAGTCGCCAGATTAACACTGAAGCTTTCTTT.

The V call is TRBV27, the J call TRBJ1-2; 7 nucleotides line up with TRBD1. Germline V CDR1 and CDR2: MNHEY, SMNVEV (reference sequence). This CDR3 spans 15 amino acids. Trimming removed 5 bases from V and 5 bases from J; junction bases left unmatched: 11. CDR3 residues: CASSPPDRVGYGYTF. In DNA, the CDR3 is TGTGCCAGCAGTCCCCCCGACAGGGTCGGGTATGGCTACACCTTC.

The CDR3 DNA sequence: TGTGCCAGCTCACCACGACAGGGTTATAATTCACCCCTCCACTTT. Translating it yields CASSPRQGYNSPLHF. V is TRBV18 and J is TRBJ1-6, with TRBD1 identical over 7 bases. The CDR3 extends over 15 amino acids. J gave up 4 bases and V 1 base, and 1 base lay outside the gene matches. In germline, CDR1 is KGHSH, CDR2 LQKENI.

The sample holds a few counts of this clone. The chain combines TRBV5-8 with TRBJ1-5; no clear D gene. This CDR3 has 17 amino acids. The V end was cut by 4 bases, the J end by 4 bases, with 21 bases between. Germline lookup yields CDR1 SGHTS and CDR2 YDEGEE. Written as DNA, the CDR3 is TGTGCCAGCAGCCCCGGAGTGGGAGGGCTGGGTAATCAGCCCCAGCATTTT. This gives the protein CASSPGVGGLGNQPQHF.

The rearrangement joins TRBV5-1 to TRBJ2-7; possibly TRBD2 for D (6 bases). Germline lookup yields CDR1 SGHRS and CDR2 YFSETQ. The germline V and J ends were trimmed by 0 bases and 6 bases, with 10 bases remaining between them. The CDR3 consists of 13 residues. The CDR3 here is CASSLGAGSEQYF. The CDR3 DNA follows: TGCGCCAGCAGCTTGGGTGCGGGATCCGAGCAGTACTTC. The variable domain in full, with the rest retrieved from reference TRBV5-1 and TRBJ2-7, is KAGVTQTPRYLIKTRGQQVTLSCSPISGHRSVSWYQQTPGQGLQFLFEYFSETQRNKGNFPGRFSGRQFSNSRSEMNVSTLELGDSALYLCASSLGAGSEQYFGPGTRLTVT.

This sequence joins TRBV5-6 and TRBJ1-2, with D possibly TRBD1 on 6 matching bases. Trimming cost V 0 bases and J 2 bases, with 14 bases left between them. CDR3 length: 16 residues. CDR1 and CDR2 (germline): SGHDT, YYEEEE. CDR3 in DNA: TGTGCCAGCAGCTTGGTAAGGGACACCCTAAACTATGGCTACACCTTC. Its translation is CASSLVRDTLNYGYTF. The entire variable domain, with the rest obtained from reference TRBV5-6 and TRBJ1-2, is as follows: DAGVTQSPTHLIKTRGQQVTLRCSPKSGHDTVSWYQQALGQGPQFIFQYYEEEERQRGNFPDRFSGHQFPNYSSELNVNALLLGDSALYLCASSLVRDTLNYGYTFGSGTRLTVV.

This clone was observed once. J is TRBJ1-2 and V is TRBV7-3; 11 nucleotides line up with TRBD1. Germline-derived CDR1 and CDR2 are SGHTA and FQGTGA. This CDR3 is 14 amino acids long. Trimming removed 6 bases from V and 3 bases from J; junction bases left unmatched: 3. CDR3 residues: CASSWTGGDYGYTF. CDR3 DNA: TGTGCCAGCAGTTGGACAGGGGGCGACTATGGCTACACCTTC.